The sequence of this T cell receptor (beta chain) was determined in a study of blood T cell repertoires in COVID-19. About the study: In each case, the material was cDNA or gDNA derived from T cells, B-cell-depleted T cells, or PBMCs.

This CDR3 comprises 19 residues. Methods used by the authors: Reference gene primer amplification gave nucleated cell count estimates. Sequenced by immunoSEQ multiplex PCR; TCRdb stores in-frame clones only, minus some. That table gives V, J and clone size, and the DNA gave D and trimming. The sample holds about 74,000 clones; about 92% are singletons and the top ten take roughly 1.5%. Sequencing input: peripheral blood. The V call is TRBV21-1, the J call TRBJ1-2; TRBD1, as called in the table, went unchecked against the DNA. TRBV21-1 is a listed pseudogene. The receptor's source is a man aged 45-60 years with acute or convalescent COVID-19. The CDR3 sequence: CASSKFPYRGQGAQRGYTF. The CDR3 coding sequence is TGTGCCAGCAGCAAATTCCCCTATCGAGGACAGGGGGCGCAACGGGGCTACACCTTC.